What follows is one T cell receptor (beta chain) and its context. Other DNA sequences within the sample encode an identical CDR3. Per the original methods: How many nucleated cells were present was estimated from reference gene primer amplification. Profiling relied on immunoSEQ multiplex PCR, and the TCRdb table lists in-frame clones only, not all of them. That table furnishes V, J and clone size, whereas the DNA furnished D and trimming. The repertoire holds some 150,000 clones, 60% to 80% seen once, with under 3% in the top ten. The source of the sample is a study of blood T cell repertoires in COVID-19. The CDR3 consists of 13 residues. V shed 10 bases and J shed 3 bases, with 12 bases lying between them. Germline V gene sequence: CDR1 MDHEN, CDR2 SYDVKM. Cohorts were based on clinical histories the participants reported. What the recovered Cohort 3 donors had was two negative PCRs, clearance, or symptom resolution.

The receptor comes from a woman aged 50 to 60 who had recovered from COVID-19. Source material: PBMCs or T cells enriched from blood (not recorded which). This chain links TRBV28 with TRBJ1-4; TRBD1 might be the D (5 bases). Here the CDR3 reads CATTGGSNEKLFF. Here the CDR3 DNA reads TGTGCCACCACCGGGGGTTCTAATGAAAAACTGTTTTTT.